Below, 28 T cell receptor beta chains from the same sample are listed, as sequenced in a study of T cell responses to AZD1222 COVID-19 vaccine. Some clones are missing from TCRdb's copy, which holds only in-frame ones; the method was immunoSEQ multiplex PCR. The sample lists just over 150,000 clones; 90% were seen once. Source: peripheral blood, taken 28 days after the second AZD1222 dose. The source is an adult who received the AZD1222 COVID-19 vaccine.

The J gene is TRBJ1-6, the V gene TRBV5-1; D possibly corresponds to TRBD1 (5 bases). The CDR3 runs to 16 residues. The V gene lost 5 bases and the J gene lost 8 bases, with 20 bases spanning the gap. CDR1 SGHRS and CDR2 YFSETQ come from the germline V gene. The CDR3 coding sequence is TGCGCCAGCAGACCCAGCTTCGGCAGGGCCGATTCACCCCTCCACTTT. It specifies CASRPSFGRADSPLHF.

The chain employs TRBV28 and TRBJ2-7, with D perhaps matching TRBD1 or TRBD2 (6 bases each). The CDR3 loop spans 15 amino acids. Germline CDR1 MDHEN, CDR2 SYDVKM. V gave up 7 bases and J gave up 6 bases, with 22 bases separating them. CDR3 region: CASTRPSGGASEQYF. CDR3 DNA sequence: TGTGCCAGCACCCGACCCTCCGGGGGCGCCTCCGAGCAGTACTTC.

The chain carries TRBV6-2 or TRBV6-3 and TRBJ1-1; D call uncertain. The germline V and J ends were trimmed by 2 bases and 2 bases, with 12 bases remaining between them. This CDR3 comprises 15 residues. Looked up from germline, CDR1 is MNHEY and CDR2 is SVGEGT. CDR3 region: CASSYPPGLNTEAFF. The CDR3 DNA sequence: TGTGCCAGCAGTTACCCTCCTGGACTTAACACTGAAGCTTTCTTT.

V is TRBV27 and J is TRBJ1-5; D is unclear. The V gene's germline CDR1 is MNHEY and CDR2 SMNVEV (reference sequence). Trimming cost V 7 bases and J 7 bases, with 17 bases left between them. The CDR3 spans 14 residues. The CDR3 nucleotides read TGTGCCAGCACCCCGGGTGGGGTGGGGCAGCCCCAGCATTTT. It translates to CASTPGGVGQPQHF.

This clone has only one observation. V usage is TRBV29-1 and J usage is TRBJ2-1; D might be TRBD2 (6 bases). This CDR3 contains 12 residues. V was pared by 5 bases and J by 1 base, with 6 bases between. The germline CDR1 and CDR2 sequences are SQVTM and ANQGSEA. Here the CDR3 reads CSVLASYNEQFF. The CDR3 DNA reads TGCAGCGTTCTAGCGTCCTACAATGAGCAGTTCTTC.

In this sample, this clone turned up once. The chain has TRBV6-5 and TRBJ1-5; D not certain. Trimming left V 6 bases short and J 4 bases short, with 10 bases between. CDR3 size: 13 residues. Germline V gives CDR1 MNHEY, CDR2 SVGAGI. The CDR3 spells CASSYSPNQPQHF. The CDR3 DNA reads as TGTGCCAGCAGCTATAGTCCTAATCAGCCCCAGCATTTT.

This chain uses TRBV13 with TRBJ2-5, with D perhaps TRBD2 (6 bases). The CDR3 runs to 17 residues. Germline V gives CDR1 PRHDT, CDR2 FYEKMQ (reference sequence). V lost 3 bases to trimming and J lost 9 bases, with 26 bases between them. Here the CDR3 reads CASSFNVRGLGKGAQYF. CDR3 nucleotide sequence: TGTGCCAGCAGCTTTAACGTCCGGGGACTGGGGAAAGGGGCCCAGTACTTC.

The rearrangement uses TRBV2 and TRBJ1-4; D is uncertain. Between the trimmed V and J ends, which lost 7 bases and 5 bases, there was a span of 11 bases. The germline V gene has CDR1 SNHLY and CDR2 FYNNEI. The CDR3 length is 13 residues. CDR3 nucleotides: TGTGCCAGCAATAGGAATTCGAATGAAAAACTGTTTTTT. Its translation is CASNRNSNEKLFF.

The V gene is TRBV5-5, the J gene TRBJ2-1, with D perhaps matching TRBD1 (6 bases). The CDR3 loop spans 12 amino acids. The germline gives CDR1 SGHKS, CDR2 YYEKEE (reference sequence). V lost 0 bases and J 12 bases, leaving 10 bases between the germline ends. The DNA of the CDR3 is TGTGCCAGCAGCTTGGGGACAGACATGCAGTTCTTC. Residues: CASSLGTDMQFF.

This clone was seen a single time. The chain uses TRBV11-2 and TRBJ2-7, with 9 positions matching TRBD2. The CDR3 runs 16 residues. Trimming cost V 1 base and J 3 bases; bases outside gene matches: 7. Germline CDR1 and CDR2: SGHAT and FQNNGV. The CDR3 DNA reads TGTGCCAGCAGCTTAGCGTCTAGCGGGGAGTTCTACGAGCAGTACTTC. Protein: CASSLASSGEFYEQYF.

The chain employs TRBV15 and TRBJ1-6, with 8 bases aligning to TRBD1. The CDR3 extends over 17 amino acids. The V gene end was trimmed by 2 bases and the J gene end by 6 bases; junction bases not matched to a gene: 9. Germline lookup yields CDR1 LNHNV and CDR2 YYDKDF (reference sequence). DNA for the CDR3: TGTGCCACCAGCAGACCAAACGGACAGGGAACTAATTCACCCCTCCACTTT. Translation gives CATSRPNGQGTNSPLHF.

This chain uses TRBV3-1 (or the pseudogene TRBV3-2) with TRBJ1-5; a possible D gene is TRBD1 (6 bases). Germline V gene sequence: CDR1 LGHDT, CDR2 YNNKEL (reference sequence). This CDR3 is built from 14 residues. Trimming pared 8 bases from V and 0 bases from J, leaving 11 bases between. CDR3 amino acids: CASSGAYSNQPQHF. CDR3 DNA: TGTGCCAGCTCGGGGGCCTATAGCAATCAGCCCCAGCATTTT.

The chain has TRBV10-2 and TRBJ2-1; D gene uncertain. V was clipped by 6 bases and J by 6 bases, with 12 bases between them. CDR3 size: 13 residues. The germline V gene has CDR1 WSHSY and CDR2 SAAADI. The CDR3 loop reads CASRDPGINEQFF. In DNA, the CDR3 is TGCGCCAGCAGGGACCCCGGAATCAATGAGCAGTTCTTC.

DNA for the CDR3: TGTGCCAGTAGTATTCAGGGGCCCAATTCACCCCTCCACTTT. Translation gives CASSIQGPNSPLHF. The rearrangement joins TRBV19 to TRBJ1-6; perhaps TRBD1 as D (6 bases). The CDR3 is made up of 14 amino acids. V was cut by 3 bases and J by 7 bases, with 10 bases left in between. Per germline, CDR1 LNHDA and CDR2 SQIVND (reference sequence).

V usage is TRBV28 and J usage is TRBJ2-7, with TRBD1 matching 8 bases. This CDR3 contains 16 residues. Germline V gene sequence: CDR1 MDHEN, CDR2 SYDVKM. The trim removed 2 bases at V and 2 bases at J, leaving 8 bases unmatched. The CDR3 coding sequence is TGTGCCAGCAGTTTAAGGGCCAGGGGGCTAACCTACGAGCAGTACTTC. Amino acids: CASSLRARGLTYEQYF.

The genes are TRBV9 and TRBJ1-1; TRBD1 is a possible D gene (5 bases). The CDR3 consists of 12 residues. Germline assignment: CDR1 SGDLS and CDR2 YYNGEE. Trimming took off 3 bases at V and 6 bases at J, with 9 bases between the two ends. CDR3 in DNA: TGTGCCAGCAGCGGGGGGACTTCTGAAGCTTTCTTT. Its translation: CASSGGTSEAFF.

In its sample, this clone was seen once. The J gene is TRBJ1-5, the V gene TRBV18; 10 bases map to TRBD1. The germline gives CDR1 KGHSH, CDR2 LQKENI. The CDR3 length is 16 residues. The V segment lost 2 bases and the J segment 5 bases; nucleotides outside the gene matches: 6. This CDR3 is CASSPGPTGGYQPQHF. In nucleotides, the CDR3 is TGTGCCAGCTCACCAGGGCCGACAGGGGGCTATCAGCCCCAGCATTTT.

The genes are TRBV14 and TRBJ2-5, with 9 bases lining up with TRBD1. Germline V gives CDR1 SGHDN, CDR2 FVKESK. The CDR3 has 15 amino acids. Losses at the gene ends were 1 base for V and 4 bases for J; bases not matched to a gene: 4. For the CDR3, the DNA is TGTGCCAGCAGCCAAGGGTCGACAGGGGGAGAGACCCAGTACTTC. Translation gives CASSQGSTGGETQYF. The variable domain in full, with the rest retrieved from reference TRBV14 and TRBJ2-5, is EAGVTQFPSHSVIEKGQTVTLRCDPISGHDNLYWYRRVMGKEIKFLLHFVKESKQDESGMPNNRFLAERTGGTYSTLKVQPAELEDSGVYFCASSQGSTGGETQYFGPGTRLLVL.

This clone was recorded only once. This rearrangement joins TRBV3-1 (or the pseudogene TRBV3-2) to TRBJ1-4; D remains unclear. Germline CDR1 and CDR2: LGHDT and YNNKEL (reference sequence). The CDR3 runs to 11 residues. The V end lost 3 bases, the J end lost 7 bases, and 3 bases lay between the germline ends. CDR3 bases: TGTGCCAGCAGCCACAGTGAAAAACTGTTTTTT. It yields the protein CASSHSEKLFF.

The chain is built from TRBV6-5 and TRBJ1-2, with D tentatively TRBD1 (6 bases). V shed 5 bases and J shed 4 bases, with 14 bases lying between them. Germline V gene lookup returns CDR1 MNHEY and CDR2 SVGAGI. CDR3 length equals 14 residues. CDR3: CASSPTTGTYGYTF. CDR3 DNA sequence: TGTGCCAGCAGTCCTACAACAGGGACCTATGGCTACACCTTC.

The chain uses TRBV30 and TRBJ2-1; the D gene is possibly TRBD2 (5 bases). This CDR3 has 13 residues. From germline, CDR1 is GTSNPN and CDR2 SVGIG (reference sequence). The ends were cut back, 1 base at V and 6 bases at J, with 10 bases in the middle. The CDR3 DNA reads as TGTGCCTGGAGTGGCGTCAGCGGCAATGAGCAGTTCTTC. Encoded protein: CAWSGVSGNEQFF.

The rearrangement uses TRBV4-1 and TRBJ2-5; the match to TRBD2 covers 13 bases. This CDR3 has 20 residues. Germline CDR1 and CDR2: MGHRA and YSYEKL. J lost 5 bases, V lost 7 bases, and 22 bases had no gene match. The CDR3 sequence: CASKTRWTEGLAGSGETQYF. CDR3 in DNA: TGCGCCAGCAAAACAAGATGGACAGAGGGACTAGCGGGATCGGGGGAGACCCAGTACTTC.

This chain links TRBV28 with TRBJ2-3; unclear D gene. V lost 8 bases and J 2 bases, leaving 8 bases between the germline ends. This CDR3 contains 12 residues. The germline gives CDR1 MDHEN, CDR2 SYDVKM. The CDR3 is CASRLPTDTQYF. Written as DNA, the CDR3 is TGTGCCAGCCGCCTGCCCACAGATACGCAGTATTTT.

This clone was seen only once. This chain joins TRBV10-3 and TRBJ1-2, with D unresolved. V was trimmed by 0 bases and J by 8 bases, leaving 7 bases between them. This CDR3 comprises 12 residues. Looked up from germline, CDR1 is ENHRY and CDR2 is SYGVKD. The CDR3 reads CAISESGSGYTF. As DNA, the CDR3 is TGTGCCATCAGTGAGTCGGGTAGCGGCTACACCTTC.

The chain joins TRBV2 to TRBJ2-1; 15 nucleotides agree with TRBD2. Germline loops: CDR1 SNHLY, CDR2 FYNNEI. The CDR3 has 15 amino acids. Trimming cost V 7 bases and J 8 bases; bases outside gene matches: 6. This CDR3 is CASTPRTSGRDEQFF. CDR3 nucleotide sequence: TGTGCCAGCACCCCAAGGACTAGCGGGAGGGATGAGCAGTTCTTC.

The chain employs TRBV7-2 and TRBJ1-6; 10 bases line up with TRBD1. The CDR3 sequence is 15 residues long. The germline V gene has CDR1 SGHTA and CDR2 FQGNSA. V lost 5 bases to trimming and J lost 4 bases; unmatched junction nucleotides: 2. CDR3 nucleotides: TGTGCCAGCAGCCCGGACAGGGGGTATAATTCACCCCTCCACTTT. It is translated as CASSPDRGYNSPLHF. The whole variable domain, remainder taken from reference TRBV7-2 and TRBJ1-6, is GAGVSQSPSNKVTEKGKDVELRCDPISGHTALYWYRQSLGQGLEFLIYFQGNSAPDKSGLPSDRFSAERTGGSVSTLTIQRTQQEDSAVYLCASSPDRGYNSPLHFGNGTRLTVT.

The CDR3 sequence: CASSQFFTSGQGASAFF. The CDR3 nucleotides are TGCGCCAGCAGCCAATTTTTCACCAGTGGGCAGGGGGCCTCGGCTTTCTTT. This chain joins TRBV4-1 and TRBJ1-1; 8 bases are shared with TRBD1. This CDR3 is 17 amino acids long. The germline gives CDR1 MGHRA, CDR2 YSYEKL. The trim removed 2 bases at V and 11 bases at J, leaving 19 bases unmatched.

This chain connects TRBV29-1 to TRBJ1-2, with a weak D call TRBD1 (5 bases). The CDR3 consists of 14 residues. The germline V gene encodes CDR1 SQVTM and CDR2 ANQGSEA. V lost 6 bases to trimming and J lost 4 bases, with 18 bases between them. The chain's CDR3 is CSVQGTGLFYGYTF. The CDR3 region has the DNA TGCAGCGTCCAAGGGACTGGACTGTTCTATGGCTACACCTTC. Drawing the rest from reference TRBV29-1 and TRBJ1-2, the complete variable domain is SAVISQKPSRDICQRGTSLTIQCQVDSQVTMMFWYRQQPGQSLTLIATANQGSEATYESGFVIDKFPISRPNLTFSTLTVSNMSPEDSSIYLCSVQGTGLFYGYTFGSGTRLTVV.